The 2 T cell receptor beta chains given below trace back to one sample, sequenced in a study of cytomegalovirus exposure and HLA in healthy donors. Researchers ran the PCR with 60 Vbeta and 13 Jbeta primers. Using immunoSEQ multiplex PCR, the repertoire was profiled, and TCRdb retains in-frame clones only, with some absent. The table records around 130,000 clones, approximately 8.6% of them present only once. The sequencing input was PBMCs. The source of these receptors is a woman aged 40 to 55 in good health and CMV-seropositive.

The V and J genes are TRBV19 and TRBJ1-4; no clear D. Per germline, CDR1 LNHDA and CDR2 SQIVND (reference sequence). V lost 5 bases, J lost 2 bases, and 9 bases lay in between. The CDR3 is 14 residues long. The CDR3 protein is CASSPTRTNEKLFF. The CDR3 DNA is TGTGCCAGTAGTCCGACTAGGACTAATGAAAAACTGTTTTTT.

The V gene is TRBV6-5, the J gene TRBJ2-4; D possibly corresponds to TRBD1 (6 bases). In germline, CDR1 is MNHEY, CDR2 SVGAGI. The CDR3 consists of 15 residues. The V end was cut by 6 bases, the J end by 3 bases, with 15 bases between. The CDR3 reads CASSRQVRGKNIQYF. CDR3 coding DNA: TGTGCCAGCAGCCGACAGGTTAGGGGCAAAAACATTCAGTACTTC.